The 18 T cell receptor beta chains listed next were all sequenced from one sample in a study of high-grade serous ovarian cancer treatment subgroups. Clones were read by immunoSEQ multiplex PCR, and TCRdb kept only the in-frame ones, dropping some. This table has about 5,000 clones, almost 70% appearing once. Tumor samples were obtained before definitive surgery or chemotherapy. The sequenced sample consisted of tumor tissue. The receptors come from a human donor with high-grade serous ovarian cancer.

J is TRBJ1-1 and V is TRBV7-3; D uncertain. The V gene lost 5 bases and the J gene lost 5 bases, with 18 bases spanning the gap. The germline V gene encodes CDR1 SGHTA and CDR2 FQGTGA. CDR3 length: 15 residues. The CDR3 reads CASSPGPGLETEAFF. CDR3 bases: TGTGCCAGCAGCCCAGGACCCGGTTTGGAGACTGAAGCTTTCTTT.

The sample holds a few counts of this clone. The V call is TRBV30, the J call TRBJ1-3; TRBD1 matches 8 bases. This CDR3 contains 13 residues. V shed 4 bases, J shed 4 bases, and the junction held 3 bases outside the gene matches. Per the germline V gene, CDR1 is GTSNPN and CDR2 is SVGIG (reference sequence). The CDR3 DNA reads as TGTGCCTGGAACAGGGGGAGCGGAAACACCATATATTTT. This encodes CAWNRGSGNTIYF.

The CDR3 coding sequence is TGTGCCAGCAGCCCCCGGGGTCAGGGGACTGGGAACAGAATATATTTT. The encoded protein is CASSPRGQGTGNRIYF. V and J are TRBV7-6 and TRBJ1-3; a possible D gene is TRBD1 (6 bases). The CDR3 contains 16 residues. Trimming stripped 5 bases from V and 13 bases from J, with 27 bases between. Germline V gives CDR1 SGHVS, CDR2 FNYEAQ. The full variable domain, rest sourced from reference TRBV7-6 and TRBJ1-3, is GAGVSQSPRYKVTKRGQDVALRCDPISGHVSLYWYRQALGQGPEFLTYFNYEAQQDKSGLPNDRFSAERPEGSISTLTIQRTEQRDSAMYRCASSPRGQGTGNRIYFGEGSWLTVV.

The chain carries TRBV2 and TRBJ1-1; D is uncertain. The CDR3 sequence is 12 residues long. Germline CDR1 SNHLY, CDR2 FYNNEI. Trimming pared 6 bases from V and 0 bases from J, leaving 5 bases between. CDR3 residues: CASSLMNTEAFF. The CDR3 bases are TGTGCCAGCAGCCTGATGAACACTGAAGCTTTCTTT.

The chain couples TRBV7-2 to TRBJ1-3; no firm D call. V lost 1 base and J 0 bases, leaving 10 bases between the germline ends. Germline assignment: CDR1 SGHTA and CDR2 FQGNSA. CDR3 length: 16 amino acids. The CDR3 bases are TGTGCCAGCAGCTTAGAACAGAGACTCTCTGGAAACACCATATATTTT. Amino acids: CASSLEQRLSGNTIYF.

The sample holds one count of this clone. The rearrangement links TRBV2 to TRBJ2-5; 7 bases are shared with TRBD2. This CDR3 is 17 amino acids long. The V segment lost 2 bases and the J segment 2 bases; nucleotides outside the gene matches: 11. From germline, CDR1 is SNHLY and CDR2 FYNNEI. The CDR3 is CASSEPGRASGQETQYF. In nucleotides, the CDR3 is TGTGCCAGCAGTGAACCGGGAAGGGCTAGCGGACAAGAGACCCAGTACTTC.

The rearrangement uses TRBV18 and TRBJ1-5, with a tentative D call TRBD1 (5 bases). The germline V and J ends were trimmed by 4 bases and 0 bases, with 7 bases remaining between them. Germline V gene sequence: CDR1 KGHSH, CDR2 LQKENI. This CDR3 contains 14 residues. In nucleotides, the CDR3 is TGTGCCAGCTCACGGGACGGTAGCAATCAGCCCCAGCATTTT. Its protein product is CASSRDGSNQPQHF.

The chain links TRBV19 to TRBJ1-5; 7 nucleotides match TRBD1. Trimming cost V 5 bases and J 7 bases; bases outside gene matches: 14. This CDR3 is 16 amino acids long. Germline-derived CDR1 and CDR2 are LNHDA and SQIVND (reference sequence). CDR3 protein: CASSSTDDRVNQPQHF. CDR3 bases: TGTGCCAGTAGTTCTACCGACGACAGGGTCAACCAGCCCCAGCATTTT.

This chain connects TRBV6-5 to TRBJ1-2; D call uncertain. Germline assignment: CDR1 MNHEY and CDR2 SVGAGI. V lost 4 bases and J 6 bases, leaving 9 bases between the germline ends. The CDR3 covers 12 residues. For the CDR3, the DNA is TGTGCCAGCAGTTCAAGGGTCCATGGCTACACCTTC. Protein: CASSSRVHGYTF.

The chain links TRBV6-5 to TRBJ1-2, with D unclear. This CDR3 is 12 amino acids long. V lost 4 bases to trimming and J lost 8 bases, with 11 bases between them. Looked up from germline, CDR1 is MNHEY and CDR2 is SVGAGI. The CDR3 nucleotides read TGTGCCAGCAGTTGGGAGGTGAAGGGCTACACCTTC. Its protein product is CASSWEVKGYTF.

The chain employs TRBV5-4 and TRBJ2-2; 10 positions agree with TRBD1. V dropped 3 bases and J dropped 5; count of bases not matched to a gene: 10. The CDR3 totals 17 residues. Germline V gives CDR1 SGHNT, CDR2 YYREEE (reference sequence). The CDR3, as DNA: TGTGCCAGCAGCTCGGCTGACAGGGGGCTGGGGACCGGGGAGCTGTTTTTT. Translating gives CASSSADRGLGTGELFF.

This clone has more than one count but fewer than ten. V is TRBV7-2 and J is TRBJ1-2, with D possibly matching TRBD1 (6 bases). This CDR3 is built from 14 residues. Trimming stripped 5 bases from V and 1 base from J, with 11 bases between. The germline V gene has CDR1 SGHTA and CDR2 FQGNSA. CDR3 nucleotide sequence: TGTGCCAGCAGCACCGGGGGACATAACTATGGCTACACCTTC. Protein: CASSTGGHNYGYTF.

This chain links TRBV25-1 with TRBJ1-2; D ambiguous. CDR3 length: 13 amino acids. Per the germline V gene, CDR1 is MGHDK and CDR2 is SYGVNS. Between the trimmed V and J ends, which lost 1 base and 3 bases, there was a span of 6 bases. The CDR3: CASSESLDYGYTF. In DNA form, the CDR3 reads TGTGCCAGCAGTGAATCTCTGGACTATGGCTACACCTTC.

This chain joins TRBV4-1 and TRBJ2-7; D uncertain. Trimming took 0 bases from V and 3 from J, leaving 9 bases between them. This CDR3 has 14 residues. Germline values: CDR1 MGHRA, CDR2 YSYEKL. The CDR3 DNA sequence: TGCGCCAGCAGCCAAGAATTAGTCGACTACGAGCAGTACTTC. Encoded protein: CASSQELVDYEQYF.

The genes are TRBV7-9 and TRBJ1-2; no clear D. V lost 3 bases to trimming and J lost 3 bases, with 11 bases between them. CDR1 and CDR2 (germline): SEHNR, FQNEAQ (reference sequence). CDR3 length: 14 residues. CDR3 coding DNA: TGTGCCAGCAGCTTTGCGGATATCGACTATGGCTACACCTTC. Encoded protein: CASSFADIDYGYTF.

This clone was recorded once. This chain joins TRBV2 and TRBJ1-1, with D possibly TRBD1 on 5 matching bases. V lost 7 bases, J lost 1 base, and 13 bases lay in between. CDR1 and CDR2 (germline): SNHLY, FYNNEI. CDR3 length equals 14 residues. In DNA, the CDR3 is TGTGCCAGCAAGGGGATCCAGGCGAACACTGAAGCTTTCTTT. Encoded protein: CASKGIQANTEAFF.

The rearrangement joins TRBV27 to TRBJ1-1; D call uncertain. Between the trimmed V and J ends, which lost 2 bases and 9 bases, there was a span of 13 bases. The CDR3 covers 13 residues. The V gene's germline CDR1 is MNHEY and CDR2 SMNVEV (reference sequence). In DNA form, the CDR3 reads TGTGCCAGCAGTTTAGCAGAGAGTACGCAAGCTTTCTTT. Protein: CASSLAESTQAFF.

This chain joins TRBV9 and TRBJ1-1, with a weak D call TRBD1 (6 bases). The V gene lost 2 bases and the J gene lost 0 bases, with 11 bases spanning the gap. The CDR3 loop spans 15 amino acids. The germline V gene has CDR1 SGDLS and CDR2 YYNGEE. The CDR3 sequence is CASSVGQLMNTEAFF. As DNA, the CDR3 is TGTGCCAGCAGCGTCGGACAGCTCATGAACACTGAAGCTTTCTTT.